This TCR beta chain emerged from a study of blood T cells in healthy people across ages. Per the germline V gene, CDR1 is SQVTM and CDR2 is ANQGSEA. The CDR3 contains 13 residues. The trim removed 4 bases at V and 4 bases at J, leaving 4 bases unmatched. Primers used in a second PCR of about 7 to 12 cycles were a sample-barcoded 5' primer and a J-beta primer mix. TCRdb used MiXCR to reprocess the 5' RACE reads, holding one entry per CDR3 protein. The table shows 760,000 or so distinct CDR3 sequences, with about 25% occurring only once. In this sample, this clonotype turned up a few times. These records were also assigned to another study, of T cells of mothers and their children.

The TCR originated in a boy aged 5-17 years in good health. Sequenced: blood. The V and J genes are TRBV29-1 and TRBJ1-1, with 9 bases identical to TRBD1. CDR3 sequence (DNA): TGCAGCGTTGCGGGACAGGGAGGCACTGAAGCTTTCTTT. This sequence encodes CSVAGQGGTEAFF.